This T cell receptor (beta chain) was identified in a study of blood T cell repertoires in COVID-19. Study information: Sites across the United States, Italy and Spain contributed samples from acute and convalescent COVID-19. Sample material is recorded as cDNA or gDNA derived from T cells, B-cell-depleted T cells, or PBMCs.

This clone was observed a single time. Original methodology: Quantification of nucleated cells was approximated via reference gene primer amplification. TCRdb keeps only in-frame clones here, not all; method: immunoSEQ multiplex PCR. V, J and clone size reflect that table, while D and trimming were determined from the DNA. The sample lists 150,000 or so clones, roughly 78% occurring once. The TCR sequence derives from a man at least 80 years old with acute or convalescent COVID-19. The sample was peripheral blood.

The CDR3 protein is CASSSTVNTEAFF. CDR3 bases: TGTGCCAGCAGTTCAACAGTAAACACTGAAGCTTTCTTT. This chain uses TRBV28 with TRBJ1-1; no reliable D call. Trimming took 4 bases from V and 2 from J, leaving 8 bases between them. The CDR3 covers 13 residues. Germline V lookup: CDR1 MDHEN, CDR2 SYDVKM. The whole variable domain, remainder taken from reference TRBV28 and TRBJ1-1, is DVKVTQSSRYLVKRTGEKVFLECVQDMDHENMFWYRQDPGLGLRLIYFSYDVKMKEKGDIPEGYSVSREKKERFSLILESASTNQTSMYLCASSSTVNTEAFFGQGTRLTVV.